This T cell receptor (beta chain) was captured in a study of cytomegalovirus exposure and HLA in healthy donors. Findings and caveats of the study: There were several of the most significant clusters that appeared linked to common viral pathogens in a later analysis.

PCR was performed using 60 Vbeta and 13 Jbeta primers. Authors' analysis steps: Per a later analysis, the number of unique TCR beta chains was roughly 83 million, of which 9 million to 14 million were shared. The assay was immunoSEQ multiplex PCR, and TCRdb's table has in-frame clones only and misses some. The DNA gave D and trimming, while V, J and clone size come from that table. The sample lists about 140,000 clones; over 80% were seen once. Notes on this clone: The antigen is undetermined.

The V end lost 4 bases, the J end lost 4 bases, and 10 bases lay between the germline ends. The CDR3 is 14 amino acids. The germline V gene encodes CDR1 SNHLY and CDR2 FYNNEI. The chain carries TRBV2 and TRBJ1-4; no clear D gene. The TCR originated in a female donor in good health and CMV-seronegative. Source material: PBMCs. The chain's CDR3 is CASSVIRLNEKLFF. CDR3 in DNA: TGTGCCAGCAGTGTTATCAGACTTAATGAAAAACTGTTTTTT.